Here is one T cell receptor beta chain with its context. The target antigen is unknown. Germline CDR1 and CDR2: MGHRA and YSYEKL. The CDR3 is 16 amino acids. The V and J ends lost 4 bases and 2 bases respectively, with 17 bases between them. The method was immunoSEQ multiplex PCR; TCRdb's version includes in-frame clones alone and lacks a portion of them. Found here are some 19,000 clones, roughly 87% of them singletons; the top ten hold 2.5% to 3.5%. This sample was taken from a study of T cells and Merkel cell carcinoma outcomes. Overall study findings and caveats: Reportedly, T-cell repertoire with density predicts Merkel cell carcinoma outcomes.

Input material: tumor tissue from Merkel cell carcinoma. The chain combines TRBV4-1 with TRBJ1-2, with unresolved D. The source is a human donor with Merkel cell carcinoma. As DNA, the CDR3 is TGCGCCAGCAGCCCTCCGGAGAGAACAGTAAACTATGGCTACACCTTC. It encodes CASSPPERTVNYGYTF.